These 10 T cell receptor beta chains were all obtained from the same sample, sequenced in a study of blood T cells in healthy people across ages. It was with a sample-barcoded 5' primer and a J-beta primer mix that a second PCR of roughly 6 to 12 cycles was run. Each CDR3 protein gets one entry after TCRdb re-called the 5' RACE reads with MiXCR. The sample shows 750,000 to 950,000 distinct CDR3 sequences, 25% to 30% of them seen only once. These data also formed part of another study, on T cells of mothers and their children.

The sample taken for sequencing was blood. These receptors were obtained from a woman aged 35 to 49 in good health.

In this sample, this clonotype turned up a few times. The chain employs TRBV24-1 and TRBJ1-5; 7 nucleotides agree with TRBD1. The CDR3 is 15 amino acids. Germline CDR1 KGHDR, CDR2 SFDVKD. The V and J ends lost 6 bases and 2 bases, in that order; junction bases with no gene match: 6. CDR3 sequence reads: CATSPGGVGNQPQHF. The CDR3 coding sequence is TGTGCCACCAGTCCAGGGGGGGTTGGCAATCAGCCCCAGCATTTT.

This sequence joins TRBV3-1 and TRBJ2-7, with D maybe TRBD2 (6 bases). This CDR3 is built from 16 residues. The V end lost 1 base, the J end lost 2 bases, and 15 bases lay between the germline ends. Germline loops: CDR1 LGHDT, CDR2 YNNKEL (reference sequence). The CDR3 reads CASSQAPGGAPYEQYF. The CDR3, as DNA: TGTGCCAGCAGCCAAGCTCCCGGGGGAGCACCCTACGAGCAGTACTTC.

This clonotype was observed at least ten times. This chain connects TRBV14 to TRBJ2-5; D gene uncertain. Trimming removed 1 base at V and 3 bases at J, with 12 bases between. The CDR3 runs to 15 residues. Germline V gene sequence: CDR1 SGHDN, CDR2 FVKESK. The CDR3, as DNA: TGTGCCAGCAGCCAAGGACAAGGCCCCGAAGAGACCCAGTACTTC. Protein product: CASSQGQGPEETQYF.

This clonotype appeared a few times. This chain connects TRBV7-2 to TRBJ2-7; D might be TRBD1 (6 bases). Looked up from germline, CDR1 is SGHTA and CDR2 is FQGNSA. The CDR3 totals 15 residues. Trimming cost V 6 bases and J 4 bases, with 19 bases left between them. The CDR3 spells CASSTGPGKSYEQYF. The CDR3, as DNA: TGTGCCAGCAGTACAGGGCCCGGAAAGAGTTACGAGCAGTACTTC.

The chain employs TRBV7-2 and TRBJ2-1; D gene unclear. This CDR3 contains 16 residues. CDR1 is SGHTA and CDR2 is FQGNSA in the germline V gene. Trimming pared 0 bases from V and 7 bases from J, leaving 16 bases between. The CDR3 protein is CASSLAGSGARNEQFF. The CDR3 nucleotides read TGTGCCAGCAGCTTAGCCGGGTCCGGTGCTAGAAATGAGCAGTTCTTC.

This clonotype has a handful of counts. A much larger clone lies a single base off, so this may be a read error. This chain links TRBV29-1 with TRBJ2-5; D is unresolved. The CDR3 has 12 residues. In germline, CDR1 is SQVTM, CDR2 ANQGSEA. The CDR3 bases are TGCAGCAGTCAGGACCCTCAAGAGGCCCAGTACTTC. The encoded protein is CSSQDPQEAQYF.

This clonotype showed up just a few times. The J gene is TRBJ2-2, the V gene TRBV7-8; possible D gene TRBD1, 6 bases. With 7 bases removed from V and 4 bases from J, the gap between germline ends came to 13 bases. Germline values: CDR1 SGHVS, CDR2 FQNEAQ. The CDR3 is 14 residues long. The CDR3 DNA follows: TGTGCCAGCACCCGAGGGGACACCACCGGGGAGCTGTTTTTT. Protein: CASTRGDTTGELFF.

The CDR3 DNA follows: TGTGCCAGCAGCGTAGGGGGAGAGGAATCGATGAACACTGAAGCTTTCTTT. It yields the protein CASSVGGEESMNTEAFF. V usage is TRBV9 and J usage is TRBJ1-1; no firm D call. The germline CDR1 and CDR2 sequences are SGDLS and YYNGEE. Trimming removed 0 bases from V and 0 bases from J, with 15 bases in between. CDR3 length: 17 residues.

This clonotype was observed at least ten times. The chain has TRBV20-1 and TRBJ2-7, with D unclear. The CDR3 has 13 amino acids. Germline V lookup: CDR1 DFQATT, CDR2 SNEGSKA (reference sequence). V lost 2 bases to trimming and J lost 1 base, with 9 bases between them. In DNA, the CDR3 is TGCAGTGCTAGACCTTACGGGTCCTACGAGCAGTACTTC. This translates into CSARPYGSYEQYF.

The chain combines TRBV7-9 with TRBJ1-2; a weak D match, TRBD1 (5 bases). The length of the CDR3 is 15 residues. CDR1 and CDR2 (germline): SEHNR, FQNEAQ (reference sequence). The V and J ends lost 5 bases and 8 bases respectively, with 21 bases between them. Written as DNA, the CDR3 is TGTGCCAGCAGCAATTCCCGGGGCCCGGCATTGGGCTACACCTTC. As protein: CASSNSRGPALGYTF. The full variable domain, in which reference TRBV7-9 and TRBJ1-2 provide the parts outside the CDR3, is DTGVSQNPRHKITKRGQNVTFRCDPISEHNRLYWYRQTLGQGPEFLTYFQNEAQLEKSRLLSDRFSAERPKGSFSTLEIQRTEQGDSAMYLCASSNSRGPALGYTFGSGTRLTVV.